This is a list of T cell receptor beta chains from one sample in a study of Graves' ophthalmopathy and Graves' hyperthyroidism. TCRdb itself ran the multiplex PCR reads through MiXCR, one entry per CDR3 protein. The sample lists over 500,000 distinct CDR3 sequences; about 24% were seen once. Sample: peripheral blood. These receptors were taken from a woman aged 18-30 years with stable Graves' hyperthyroidism. Some clones in this sample may be carry-over from other donors' samples. Each CDR3 is given with its conserved first and last residue. A D gene is named only where the DNA matches it firmly. Rows may omit the clone size; those that give it use once, few, many or a size class.

clone_size	v_call	j_call	d_call	cdr3_nt	cdr3_aa
many	TRBV9	TRBJ2-7	-	TGTGCCAGCAGCGTAGGGAGCGCTGACTCCTACGAGCAGTACTTC	CASSVGSADSYEQYF
-	TRBV18	TRBJ2-7	-	TGTGCCAGCTCACCACAAAAGGGCGTCTCCGAGCAGTACTTC	CASSPQKGVSEQYF
many	TRBV11-3	TRBJ1-6	TRBD1	TGTGCCAGCAGCTCATCCGGGACAGGGCGACGGGTGATTGATTCACCCCTCCACTTT	CASSSSGTGRRVIDSPLHF
many	TRBV12-3/TRBV12-4	TRBJ1-3	TRBD1	TGTGCCAGCAGGCCGGGACAGCGAGCTGAGATACGATATTTT	CASRPGQRAEIRYF
few	TRBV27	TRBJ1-1	-	TGTGCCAGCAAAGGTGGGAACACTGAAGCTTTCTTT	CASKGGNTEAFF
-	TRBV29-1	TRBJ1-2	-	TGCAGCGTTGATCGCGGGGATGGCTACACCTTC	CSVDRGDGYTF
many	TRBV10-1	TRBJ1-1	-	TGCGCCAGCAGAGCCGCCGGTGGGGGGAATACTGAAGCTTTCTTT	CASRAAGGGNTEAFF
many	TRBV29-1	TRBJ1-2	-	TGCAGCGTTGTTCAGGGGATAAGTTATGGCTACACCTTC	CSVVQGISYGYTF
-	TRBV6-1	TRBJ1-2	-	TGTGCCAGCAGTGAAGAAACAGGGAGTTGGTGGGCCAACTATGGCTACACCTTC	CASSEETGSWWANYGYTF
many	TRBV6-1	TRBJ2-7	-	TGTGCCAGCAAAGTAGGCAGGGAAGACGAGCAGTACTTC	CASKVGREDEQYF
many	TRBV6-5	TRBJ1-1	-	TGTGCCAGCAGTTACCGGCGGGAGGGGACTGAAGCTTTCTTT	CASSYRREGTEAFF
many	TRBV6-5	TRBJ2-7	TRBD1	TGTGCCAGCAGTTACGACCGGACAGGGGCGTACGAGCAGTACTTC	CASSYDRTGAYEQYF
-	TRBV12-3/TRBV12-4	TRBJ1-6	-	TGTGCCAGCAGCGGACAAGCATTTTCACCCCTCCACTTT	CASSGQAFSPLHF
many	TRBV2	TRBJ1-2	TRBD1	TGTGCCAGCAGCCTGACAGGGGGCCGAGGAGGCTATGGCTACACCTTC	CASSLTGGRGGYGYTF
many	TRBV6-1	TRBJ1-6	-	TGTGCCAGCACTACGGGGGACTCACCCCTCCACTTT	CASTTGDSPLHF
many	TRBV20-1	TRBJ1-5	-	TGCAGTGCTTACGCCTCGGGGAGCAATCAGCCCCAGCATTTT	CSAYASGSNQPQHF
few	TRBV11-2	TRBJ2-7	-	TGTGCCAGCAGCTTAGATCCTGTCCAAGCATTCGAGCAGTACTTC	CASSLDPVQAFEQYF
few	TRBV6-1	TRBJ2-2	-	TGTGCCAGCAGGGGAGCGGGTACGAACACCGGGGAGCTGTGTTTT	CASRGAGTNTGELCF
few	TRBV18	TRBJ2-5	-	TGTGCCAGCTCACCGCCTCCTTCCCAAGAGACCCAGTACTTC	CASSPPPSQETQYF
-	TRBV19	TRBJ2-5	TRBD2	TGTGCCAGTAGTATAAGGCTAGCGGCACAAGAGACCCAGTACTTC	CASSIRLAAQETQYF
many	TRBV5-1	TRBJ2-2	-	TGCGCCAGCAGACGAACCACCGACACCGGGGAGCTGTTTTTT	CASRRTTDTGELFF
many	TRBV4-1	TRBJ1-5	TRBD1	TGCGCCAGCAGCGGGGGCCGGGACAGAAATCAGCCCCAGCATTTT	CASSGGRDRNQPQHF
many	TRBV5-1	TRBJ2-7	TRBD2	TGCGCCAGCAGCTTGGGACTAGCGGAGAGCTCCTACGAGCAGTACTTC	CASSLGLAESSYEQYF
many	TRBV12-3/TRBV12-4	TRBJ2-7	-	TGTGCCAGCACCCCCGGCAGGTCGAATTCCTACGAGCAGTACTTC	CASTPGRSNSYEQYF
-	TRBV6-1	TRBJ1-1	TRBD1	TGTGCCAGCAAAAAAACAGGGGACACTGAAGCTTTCTTT	CASKKTGDTEAFF
many	TRBV7-9	TRBJ1-2	TRBD1	TGTGCCAGCAGCTTATTTCCAGGGGGCAACTATGGCTACACCTTC	CASSLFPGGNYGYTF
many	TRBV6-2/TRBV6-3	TRBJ1-5	TRBD1	TGTGCCAGCAGGGACGACAGGGCCTACAATCAGCCCCAGCATTTT	CASRDDRAYNQPQHF
-	TRBV18	TRBJ2-2	TRBD2	TGTGCCAGCTCACCACTGCTAGCGGGAGTAGAAACCGGGGAGCTGTTTTTT	CASSPLLAGVETGELFF
-	TRBV12-3/TRBV12-4	TRBJ1-2	-	TGTGCCAGCAGCCTTTTATGGTCGGATGGCTACACCTTC	CASSLLWSDGYTF
many	TRBV6-5	TRBJ2-7	-	TGTGCCAGCAGTCCCTCCAGTATGGGTTCAAGCTCCTACGAGCAGTACTTC	CASSPSSMGSSSYEQYF
-	TRBV5-1	TRBJ2-6	-	TGCGCCAGCAGCTTACAATCTGGGGCCAACGTCCTGACTTTC	CASSLQSGANVLTF
many	TRBV14	TRBJ2-5	-	TGTGCCAGCAGCCAAGAAATGGTAGAGACCCAGTACTTC	CASSQEMVETQYF
few	TRBV12-3/TRBV12-4	TRBJ1-5	-	TGTGCCAGCAGCCGGGGACCCGGCAATCAGCCCCAGCATTTT	CASSRGPGNQPQHF
many	TRBV11-2	TRBJ2-7	TRBD2	TGTGCCAGCAGCTTAGTTCTAGCGGGTTGGAACGAGCAGTACTTC	CASSLVLAGWNEQYF
few	TRBV7-3	TRBJ2-5	-	TGTGCCAGCAGCCTAGGACCATTACGAGAGACCCAGTACTTC	CASSLGPLRETQYF
-	TRBV29-1	TRBJ1-2	-	TGCAGCGTTGGTACTGCAAACTATGGCTACACCTTC	CSVGTANYGYTF
many	TRBV9	TRBJ1-2	TRBD1	TGTGCCAGCACCATTGGGCAGGGGGCCTATGGCTACACCTTC	CASTIGQGAYGYTF
many	TRBV6-1	TRBJ2-5	TRBD1	TGTGCCAGCAGTGAAGCAACAGGGGGTATGGAGACCCAGTACTTC	CASSEATGGMETQYF
-	TRBV11-2	TRBJ2-7	-	TGTGCCAGCAGCTTCCTCGGAGGGGGCGGAACCTCCTACGAGCAGTACTTC	CASSFLGGGGTSYEQYF
many	TRBV20-1	TRBJ2-4	-	TGCAGTGCTTCAGACAGGCACCTAGCCAAAAACATTCAGTACTTC	CSASDRHLAKNIQYF
-	TRBV4-1	TRBJ2-2	-	TGCGCCAGCAGCCAAGAGGCTGACACCGGGGAGCTGTTTTTT	CASSQEADTGELFF
-	TRBV7-3	TRBJ1-2	-	TGTGCCAGCAGCTTAAACCCCGCCAGGCTTGGTGATGGCTACACCTTC	CASSLNPARLGDGYTF
-	TRBV5-1	TRBJ1-2	-	TGCGCCAGCAGCTTCCAGGAAAACTATGGCTACACCTTC	CASSFQENYGYTF
many	TRBV27	TRBJ2-7	-	TGTGCCAGCAGTTCGTCAGGGGGAGGGTACGAGCAGTACTTC	CASSSSGGGYEQYF
many	TRBV20-1	TRBJ2-7	TRBD2	TGCAGTGCTAGATCACTAGCGGGGGGCTACGAGCAGTACTTC	CSARSLAGGYEQYF
few	TRBV11-2	TRBJ1-2	-	TGTGCCAGCAGCTTAGAACGGGCCCGGGTAGATGGCTACACCTTC	CASSLERARVDGYTF